This TCR beta chain was captured in a study of control samples from healthy donors and cancer patients. Using immunoSEQ multiplex PCR, the repertoire was profiled, and TCRdb retains in-frame clones only, with some absent. There are roughly 92,000 clones in the sample; 70% to 90% occur only once, and roughly 7.6% lies in the top ten. The V end lost 4 bases, the J end lost 8 bases, and 10 bases lay between the germline ends. Germline V gives CDR1 SGHDT, CDR2 YYEEEE. This CDR3 is built from 12 residues. The chain recombines TRBV5-6 with TRBJ2-4; perhaps D is TRBD1 or TRBD2 (5 bases each). Sample: blood. The TCR was taken from a woman aged 55-70 years in good health. CDR3 nucleotide sequence: TGTGCCAGCAGCCAGGGACGTTACATTCAGTACTTC. Its protein is CASSQGRYIQYF.